This TCR beta chain was sequenced during a study of T cells expressing NK-cell markers. Study-level information: The study drew TCR beta repertoires from sorted CD3+CD56+NKG2C+, CD3+CD56+NKG2C- and CD3+CD56-NKG2C+ T cells.

The cDNA for TCR beta came from 5'RACE template switching with UMIs. TCRdb reprocessed the 5' RACE reads, with one entry per CDR3 protein and no DNA. Recorded for this sample: about 390,000 distinct CDR3 sequences. Germline V CDR1 and CDR2: DFQATT, SNEGSKA (reference sequence). The CDR3 runs to 12 residues. The sequenced material came from blood T cells: a sorted CD56 or NKG2C T cell subset, CD4+ or CD8+ T cells, or bulk PBMC T cells (not recorded which). The receptor was isolated from a woman aged 45 to 65 in good health. The rearrangement joins TRBV20-1 to TRBJ2-5. The CDR3 sequence: CSAGSDTETQYF.